The 9 T cell receptor beta chains below come from one sample, sequenced in a study of blood T cell repertoires in COVID-19. Only in-frame clones appear in the TCRdb table, and some are missing; sequencing was by immunoSEQ multiplex PCR. The sample lists around 200,000 clones; about 84% were seen once. Sequencing was done on a sample of peripheral blood. Receptors were obtained from a person between 65 and 79 years old with COVID-19, enrolled during active disease.

This clone was recorded once. This chain links TRBV7-2 with TRBJ2-2, with TRBD2 identical over 13 bases. The CDR3 totals 17 residues. Looked up from germline, CDR1 is SGHTA and CDR2 is FQGNSA. The junction had 1 base not matched to a gene; V was cut back by 0 bases and J by 3 bases. CDR3 sequence: CASSLAGLAGDTGELFF. The CDR3 nucleotides are TGTGCCAGCAGCTTAGCCGGACTAGCGGGAGACACCGGGGAGCTGTTTTTT.

The chain carries TRBV7-2 and TRBJ1-2; 7 nucleotides agree with TRBD1. This CDR3 spans 16 amino acids. Per germline, CDR1 SGHTA and CDR2 FQGNSA. V lost 1 base, J lost 0 bases, and 5 bases stayed unmatched. The CDR3 DNA is TGTGCCAGCAGCTTAGATTGGGACAGATCTAACTATGGCTACACCTTC. Residues: CASSLDWDRSNYGYTF.

This clone came up once. V usage is TRBV3-1 (or the pseudogene TRBV3-2) and J usage is TRBJ1-1; 7 bases are shared with TRBD1. Germline loops: CDR1 LGHDT, CDR2 YNNKEL (reference sequence). The CDR3 has 16 residues. Germline trimming cut 7 bases from V and 1 base from J; bases unmatched to any gene: 12. For the CDR3, the DNA is TGTGCCAGCACACGGACAGGTGGAAGGGGGAACACTGAAGCTTTCTTT. Translation: CASTRTGGRGNTEAFF.

The chain joins TRBV2 to TRBJ2-7; 10 bases align to TRBD1. The V gene's germline CDR1 is SNHLY and CDR2 FYNNEI. After removal of 6 bases from V and 0 bases from J, the junction contained 2 bases not matched to a gene. The CDR3 contains 14 residues. CDR3 amino acids: CASRGQGYSYEQYF. The CDR3 region has the DNA TGTGCCAGCAGGGGACAGGGGTACTCCTACGAGCAGTACTTC.

V gene TRBV5-1 combines with J gene TRBJ2-1; 8 bases map to TRBD1. Looked up from germline, CDR1 is SGHRS and CDR2 is YFSETQ. Germline trimming cut 6 bases from V and 9 bases from J; bases unmatched to any gene: 11. The CDR3 covers 14 residues. The DNA of the CDR3 is TGCGCCAGCACCGAGACAGGGGCCCCCGCTGAGCAGTTCTTC. Protein: CASTETGAPAEQFF. Drawing the rest from reference TRBV5-1 and TRBJ2-1, the complete variable domain is KAGVTQTPRYLIKTRGQQVTLSCSPISGHRSVSWYQQTPGQGLQFLFEYFSETQRNKGNFPGRFSGRQFSNSRSEMNVSTLELGDSALYLCASTETGAPAEQFFGPGTRLTVL.

The gene calls are TRBV30 and TRBJ2-7, with D unresolved. Germline V gives CDR1 GTSNPN, CDR2 SVGIG (reference sequence). V lost 1 base and J 6 bases, leaving 19 bases between the germline ends. The CDR3 spans 15 residues. In DNA, the CDR3 is TGTGCCTGGAGTGCCTCTCCGACTCGTCTCGGCGAGCAGTACTTC. Translation: CAWSASPTRLGEQYF.

The chain recombines TRBV5-4 with TRBJ2-1; TRBD1 aligns across 7 bases. The V segment lost 3 bases and the J segment 2 bases; nucleotides outside the gene matches: 5. The CDR3 sequence is 15 residues long. Germline values: CDR1 SGHNT, CDR2 YYREEE (reference sequence). The CDR3 reads CASSSYRGAYNEQFF. The CDR3 nucleotides read TGTGCCAGCAGCTCTTACAGGGGTGCCTACAATGAGCAGTTCTTC.

The rearrangement links TRBV6-1 to TRBJ2-3; tentatively, D is TRBD2 (5 bases). The CDR3 loop spans 16 amino acids. Between the trimmed V and J ends, which lost 4 bases and 0 bases, there was a span of 14 bases. CDR1 and CDR2 from the germline V gene are MNHNS and SASEGT. The CDR3 sequence: CASSVSVGISTDTQYF. The CDR3 DNA is TGTGCCAGCAGTGTGTCGGTCGGGATTAGCACAGATACGCAGTATTTT.

The chain has TRBV14 and TRBJ2-7, with 7 bases fitting TRBD1. CDR3 size: 14 residues. Unmatched junction bases numbered 3, after V lost 4 bases and J lost 0 bases. Germline loops: CDR1 SGHDN, CDR2 FVKESK. CDR3 coding DNA: TGTGCCAGCAGCCGGGACAGATACTCCTACGAGCAGTACTTC. As protein: CASSRDRYSYEQYF. Full variable domain (outside the CDR3, taken from reference TRBV14 and TRBJ2-7): EAGVTQFPSHSVIEKGQTVTLRCDPISGHDNLYWYRRVMGKEIKFLLHFVKESKQDESGMPNNRFLAERTGGTYSTLKVQPAELEDSGVYFCASSRDRYSYEQYFGPGTRLTVT.